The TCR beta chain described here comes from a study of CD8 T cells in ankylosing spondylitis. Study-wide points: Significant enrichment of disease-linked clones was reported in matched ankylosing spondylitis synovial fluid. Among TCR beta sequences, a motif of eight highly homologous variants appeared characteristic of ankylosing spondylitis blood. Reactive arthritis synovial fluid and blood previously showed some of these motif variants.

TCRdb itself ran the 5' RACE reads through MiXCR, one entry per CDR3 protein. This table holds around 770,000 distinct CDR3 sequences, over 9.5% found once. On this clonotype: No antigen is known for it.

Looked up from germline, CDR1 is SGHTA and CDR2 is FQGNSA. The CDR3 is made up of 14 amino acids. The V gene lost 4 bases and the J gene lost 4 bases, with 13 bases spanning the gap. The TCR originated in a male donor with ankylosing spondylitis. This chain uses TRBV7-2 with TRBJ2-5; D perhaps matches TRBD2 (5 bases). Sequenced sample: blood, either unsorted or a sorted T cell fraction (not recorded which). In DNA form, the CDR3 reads TGTGCCAGCAGCTCAAAGGGCGGGCTAGAGACCCAGTACTTC. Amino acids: CASSSKGGLETQYF.